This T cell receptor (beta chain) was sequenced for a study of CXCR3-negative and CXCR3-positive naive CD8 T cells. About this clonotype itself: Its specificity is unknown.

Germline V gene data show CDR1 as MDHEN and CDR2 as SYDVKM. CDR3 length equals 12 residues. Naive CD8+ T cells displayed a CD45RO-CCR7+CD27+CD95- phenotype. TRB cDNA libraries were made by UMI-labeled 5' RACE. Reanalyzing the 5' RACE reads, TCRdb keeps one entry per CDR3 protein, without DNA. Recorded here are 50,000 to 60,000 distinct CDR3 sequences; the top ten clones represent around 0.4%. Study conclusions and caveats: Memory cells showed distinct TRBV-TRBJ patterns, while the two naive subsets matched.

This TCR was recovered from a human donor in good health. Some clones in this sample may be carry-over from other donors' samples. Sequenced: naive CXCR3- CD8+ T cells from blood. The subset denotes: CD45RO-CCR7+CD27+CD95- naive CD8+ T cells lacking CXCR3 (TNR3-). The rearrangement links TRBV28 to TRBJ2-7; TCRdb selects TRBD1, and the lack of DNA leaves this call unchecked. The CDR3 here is CASKQGTDEQYF.